The 15 T cell receptor beta chains below come from one sample, sequenced in a study of T cells in Graves' hyperthyroidism and ophthalmopathy. The investigators amplified TCR beta CDR3 regions from RNA transcripts. The HTBI set primed first-round TCR CDR3 RT-PCR. Via MiXCR, TCRdb re-called the multiplex PCR reads, giving one row per CDR3 protein. Of over 350,000 distinct CDR3 sequences listed, roughly 14% are singletons. Specimen: blood. The receptors shown here come from a man aged 18 to 35 with Graves' ophthalmopathy.

The chain recombines TRBV29-1 with TRBJ1-1; no reliable D call. There are 10 residues in the CDR3. Trimming took 8 bases from V and 6 from J, leaving 10 bases between them. Looked up from germline, CDR1 is SQVTM and CDR2 is ANQGSEA. CDR3 sequence (DNA): TGCAGCTTCGTCCAGGCTGAAGCTTTCTTT. Translation: CSFVQAEAFF.

The chain couples TRBV19 to TRBJ1-5; D is ambiguous. V was clipped by 5 bases and J by 7 bases, with 12 bases between them. The CDR3 loop spans 13 amino acids. The germline V gene encodes CDR1 LNHDA and CDR2 SQIVND (reference sequence). In nucleotides, the CDR3 is TGTGCCAGTAGTTGGGCCGACGGGCAGCCCCAGCATTTT. Residues: CASSWADGQPQHF.

This clonotype was counted at least ten times. The rearrangement links TRBV10-3 to TRBJ1-2, with D possibly matching TRBD1 (5 bases). The length of the CDR3 is 16 residues. Germline CDR1 and CDR2: ENHRY and SYGVKD. Between the trimmed V and J ends, which lost 4 bases and 2 bases, there was a span of 17 bases. In nucleotides, the CDR3 is TGTGCCATCAGTGGGGGCGGTGAGTCCTCCAACTATGGCTACACCTTC. It specifies CAISGGGESSNYGYTF.

The V gene is TRBV12-3 or TRBV12-4, the J gene TRBJ1-3; no clear D gene. Trimming cost V 8 bases and J 4 bases, with 12 bases left between them. This CDR3 contains 13 residues. CDR3 in DNA: TGTGCCAGCCGTACCGGCTGGGGAAACACCATATATTTT. This codes for CASRTGWGNTIYF.

The J gene is TRBJ2-1, the V gene TRBV5-1, with D possibly being TRBD2 (5 bases). This CDR3 comprises 16 residues. V was pared by 0 bases and J by 0 bases, with 10 bases between. Germline loops: CDR1 SGHRS, CDR2 YFSETQ. For the CDR3, the DNA is TGCGCCAGCAGCTTGGAAGGTGGGAGCTCCTACAATGAGCAGTTCTTC. Its protein is CASSLEGGSSYNEQFF.

This chain connects TRBV7-9 to TRBJ2-7; tentative D call: TRBD1 (6 bases). The V gene's germline CDR1 is SEHNR and CDR2 FQNEAQ (reference sequence). This CDR3 has 14 residues. V lost 4 bases and J 2 bases, leaving 12 bases between the germline ends. The DNA of the CDR3 is TGTGCCAGCAGCTCCCGACAGGACGCCTACGAGCAGTACTTC. Translation: CASSSRQDAYEQYF.

This clonotype was counted a few times. The rearrangement joins TRBV7-3 to TRBJ1-6; D remains ambiguous. There are 14 residues in the CDR3. V shed 3 bases and J shed 7 bases, with 10 bases lying between them. CDR1 SGHTA and CDR2 FQGTGA come from the germline V gene. The CDR3 DNA follows: TGTGCCAGCAGCTTCGTTGGGAGGAATTCACCCCTCCACTTT. It encodes CASSFVGRNSPLHF.

A remark on this clonotype: A read error may be the cause here, since a much bigger clone is one base away. The gene calls are TRBV4-1 and TRBJ1-5, with 7 bases identical to TRBD1. The trim removed 4 bases at V and 4 bases at J, leaving 4 bases unmatched. In germline, CDR1 is MGHRA, CDR2 YSYEKL. The CDR3 covers 14 residues. CDR3 DNA sequence: TGCGCCAGCAGCCGGACAGGCCCTAATCAGCCCCAGCATTTT. This encodes CASSRTGPNQPQHF.

This clonotype was seen a few times. The genes are TRBV3-1 and TRBJ2-7; 9 nucleotides align to TRBD2. This CDR3 is built from 18 residues. V dropped 4 bases and J dropped 1; count of bases not matched to a gene: 14. Germline loops: CDR1 LGHDT, CDR2 YNNKEL (reference sequence). The CDR3 reads CASSPPRGRGGRSYEQYF. CDR3 sequence (DNA): TGTGCCAGCAGCCCTCCTAGAGGGCGGGGGGGGAGGTCCTACGAGCAGTACTTC.

This clonotype appeared a few times. Since a much larger clone is just one base distant, this may be a read error. This chain links TRBV5-4 with TRBJ2-5, with 8 bases aligning to TRBD1. Looked up from germline, CDR1 is SGHNT and CDR2 is YYREEE (reference sequence). With V trimmed by 3 bases and J by 1 base, 2 bases remained unmatched. CDR3 length: 14 residues. The CDR3 bases are TGTGCCAGCAGCTCGGGACAGGTCCAAGAGACCCAGTACTTC. Residues: CASSSGQVQETQYF.

Many counts were recorded for this clonotype. The gene calls are TRBV11-3 and TRBJ2-3; the match to TRBD2 covers 9 bases. The ends lost 5 bases at V and 2 bases at J; junction bases unmatched: 11. The CDR3 covers 17 residues. CDR1 is SGHNT and CDR2 is YENEEA in the germline V gene. The CDR3 here is CASSARGSGGPTDTQYF. As DNA, the CDR3 is TGTGCCAGCAGCGCCCGTGGGAGCGGGGGGCCCACAGATACGCAGTATTTT.

The chain couples TRBV19 to TRBJ2-7, with 10 bases matching TRBD1. The CDR3 is 14 residues long. Germline V gene lookup returns CDR1 LNHDA and CDR2 SQIVND (reference sequence). V shed 3 bases, J shed 3 bases, and the junction held 2 bases outside the gene matches. In DNA form, the CDR3 reads TGTGCCAGTAGTATGGACAGGGGGGACTACGAGCAGTACTTC. Encoded protein: CASSMDRGDYEQYF. The complete variable domain, with remaining parts taken from reference TRBV19 and TRBJ2-7, reads DGGITQSPKYLFRKEGQNVTLSCEQNLNHDAMYWYRQDPGQGLRLIYYSQIVNDFQKGDIAEGYSVSREKKESFPLTVTSAQKNPTAFYLCASSMDRGDYEQYFGPGTRLTVT.

In the case of this clonotype: Given a much more abundant clone one base away, this may be a read error. The chain couples TRBV2 to TRBJ2-7, with TRBD1 matching 8 bases. Germline CDR1 reads SNHLY; CDR2 reads FYNNEI. The CDR3 contains 17 residues. V lost 6 bases and J lost 2; bases outside the gene matches: 15. This chain's CDR3 is CASSSETWGQAPYEQYF. The DNA for the CDR3 is TGTGCCAGCAGCTCCGAAACCTGGGGACAGGCCCCCTACGAGCAGTACTTC.

This clonotype was recorded a few times. The chain is built from TRBV7-2 and TRBJ2-7; D gene unclear. The V gene lost 4 bases and the J gene lost 4 bases, with 11 bases spanning the gap. The germline CDR1 and CDR2 sequences are SGHTA and FQGNSA. The CDR3 length is 13 residues. Here the CDR3 DNA reads TGTGCCAGCAGCTCTACCAGTACGTACGAGCAGTACTTC. It is translated as CASSSTSTYEQYF.

This clonotype was counted many times. The CDR3 nucleotides are TGCAGTGCTAGAGTGGCGGTCGAAGGGAACGAGCAGTACTTC. This encodes CSARVAVEGNEQYF. The V gene is TRBV20-1, the J gene TRBJ2-7; no reliable D call. The germline CDR1 and CDR2 sequences are DFQATT and SNEGSKA (reference sequence). This CDR3 spans 14 amino acids. The V end was cut by 1 base, the J end by 5 bases, with 15 bases between.